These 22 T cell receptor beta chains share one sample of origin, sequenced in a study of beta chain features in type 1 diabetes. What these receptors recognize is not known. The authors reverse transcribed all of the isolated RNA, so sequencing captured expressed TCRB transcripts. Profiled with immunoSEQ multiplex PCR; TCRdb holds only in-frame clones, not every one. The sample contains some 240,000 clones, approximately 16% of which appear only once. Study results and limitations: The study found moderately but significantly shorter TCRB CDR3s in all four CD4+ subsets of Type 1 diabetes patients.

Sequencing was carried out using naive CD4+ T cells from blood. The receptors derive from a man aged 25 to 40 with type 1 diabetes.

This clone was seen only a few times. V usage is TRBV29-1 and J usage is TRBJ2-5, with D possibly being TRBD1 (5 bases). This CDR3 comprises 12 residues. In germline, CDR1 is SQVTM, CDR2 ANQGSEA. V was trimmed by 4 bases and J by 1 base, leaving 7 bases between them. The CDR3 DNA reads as TGCAGCGTTGCTGGGGCCCAAGAGACCCAGTACTTC. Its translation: CSVAGAQETQYF.

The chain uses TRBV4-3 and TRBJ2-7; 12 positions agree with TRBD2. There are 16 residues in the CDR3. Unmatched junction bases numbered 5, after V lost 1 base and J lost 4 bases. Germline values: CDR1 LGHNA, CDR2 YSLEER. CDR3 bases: TGCGCCAGCAGCCAAGGGGAACTAGCGGGAGGATACGAGCAGTACTTC. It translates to CASSQGELAGGYEQYF.

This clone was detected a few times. Here the CDR3 DNA reads TGTGCCTGGAGTACTAACAGGGGTGGGTACTTC. Its translation is CAWSTNRGGYF. This chain uses TRBV30 with TRBJ2-7; 7 bases map to TRBD1. The germline gives CDR1 GTSNPN, CDR2 SVGIG (reference sequence). The CDR3 length is 11 residues. The V and J ends lost 2 bases and 12 bases, in that order; junction bases with no gene match: 7.

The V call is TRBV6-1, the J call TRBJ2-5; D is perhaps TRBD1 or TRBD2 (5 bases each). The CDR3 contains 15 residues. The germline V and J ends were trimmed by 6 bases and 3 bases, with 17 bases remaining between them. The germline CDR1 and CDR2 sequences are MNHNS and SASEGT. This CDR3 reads CASRGLGTVEETQYF. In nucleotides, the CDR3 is TGTGCCAGCAGGGGTCTGGGGACGGTCGAAGAGACCCAGTACTTC.

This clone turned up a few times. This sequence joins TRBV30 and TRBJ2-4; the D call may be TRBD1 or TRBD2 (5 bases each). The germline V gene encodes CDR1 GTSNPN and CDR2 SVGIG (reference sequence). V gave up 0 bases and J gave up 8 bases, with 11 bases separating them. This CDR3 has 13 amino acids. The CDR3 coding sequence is TGTGCCTGGAGTGTGGGGGTAAAGGACATTCAGTACTTC. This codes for CAWSVGVKDIQYF. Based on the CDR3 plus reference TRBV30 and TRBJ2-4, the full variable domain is SQTIHQWPATLVQPVGSPLSLECTVEGTSNPNLYWYRQAAGRGLQLLFYSVGIGQISSEVPQNLSASRPQDRQFILSSKKLLLSDSGFYLCAWSVGVKDIQYFGAGTRLSVL.

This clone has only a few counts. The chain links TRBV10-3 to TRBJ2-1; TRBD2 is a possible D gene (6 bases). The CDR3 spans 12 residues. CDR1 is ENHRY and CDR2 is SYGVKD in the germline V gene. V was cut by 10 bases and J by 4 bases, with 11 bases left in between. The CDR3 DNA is TGTGCCACGACGGCGGGGTACAATGAGCAGTTCTTC. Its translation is CATTAGYNEQFF.

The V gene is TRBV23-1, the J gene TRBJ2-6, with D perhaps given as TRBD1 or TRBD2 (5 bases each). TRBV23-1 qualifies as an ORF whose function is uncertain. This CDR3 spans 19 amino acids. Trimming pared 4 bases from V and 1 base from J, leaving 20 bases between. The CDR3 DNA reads TGCGCCAGCAGTCTGTGCCCAGGGCCGGGAATTTCTGGGGCCAACGTCCTGACTTTC. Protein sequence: CASSLCPGPGISGANVLTF.

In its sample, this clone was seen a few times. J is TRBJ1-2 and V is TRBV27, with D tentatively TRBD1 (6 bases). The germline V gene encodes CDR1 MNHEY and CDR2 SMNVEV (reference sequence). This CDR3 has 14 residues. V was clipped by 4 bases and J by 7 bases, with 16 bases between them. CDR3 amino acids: CASSSGQSRRGYTF. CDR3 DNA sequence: TGTGCCAGCAGTTCAGGACAGTCGCGACGTGGCTACACCTTC.

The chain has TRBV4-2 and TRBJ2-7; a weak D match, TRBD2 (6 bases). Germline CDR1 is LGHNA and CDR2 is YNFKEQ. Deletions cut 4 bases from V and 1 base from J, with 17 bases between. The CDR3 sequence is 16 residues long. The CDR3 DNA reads TGTGCCAGCAGCCCTAACCTCGGCGGGGAATCCTACGAGCAGTACTTC. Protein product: CASSPNLGGESYEQYF.

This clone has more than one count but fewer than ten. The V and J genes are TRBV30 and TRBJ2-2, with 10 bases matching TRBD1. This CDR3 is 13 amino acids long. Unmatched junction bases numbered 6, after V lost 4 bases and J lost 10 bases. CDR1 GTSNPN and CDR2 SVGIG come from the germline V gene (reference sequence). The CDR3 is CAWTGQGSLELFF. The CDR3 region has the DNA TGTGCCTGGACGGGACAGGGGTCCTTGGAGCTGTTTTTT.

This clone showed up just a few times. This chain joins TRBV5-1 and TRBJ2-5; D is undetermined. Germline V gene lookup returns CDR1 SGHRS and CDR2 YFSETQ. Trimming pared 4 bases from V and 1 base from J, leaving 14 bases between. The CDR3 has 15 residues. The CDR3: CASSPTDPTQETQYF. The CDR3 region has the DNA TGCGCCAGCAGCCCCACGGACCCAACCCAAGAGACCCAGTACTTC.

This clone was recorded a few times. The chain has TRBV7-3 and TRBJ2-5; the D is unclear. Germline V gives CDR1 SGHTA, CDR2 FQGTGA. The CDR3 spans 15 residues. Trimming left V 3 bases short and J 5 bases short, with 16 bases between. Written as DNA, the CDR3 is TGTGCCAGCAGCTTTTCGGACGGGTCCGGGGAGACCCAGTACTTC. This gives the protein CASSFSDGSGETQYF.

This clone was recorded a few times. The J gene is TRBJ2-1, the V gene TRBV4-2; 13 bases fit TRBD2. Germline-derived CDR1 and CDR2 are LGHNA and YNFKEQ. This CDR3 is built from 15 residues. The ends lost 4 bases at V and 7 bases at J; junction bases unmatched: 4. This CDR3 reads CASSPTSGRVNEQFF. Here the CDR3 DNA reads TGTGCCAGCAGCCCCACTAGCGGGAGGGTAAATGAGCAGTTCTTC.

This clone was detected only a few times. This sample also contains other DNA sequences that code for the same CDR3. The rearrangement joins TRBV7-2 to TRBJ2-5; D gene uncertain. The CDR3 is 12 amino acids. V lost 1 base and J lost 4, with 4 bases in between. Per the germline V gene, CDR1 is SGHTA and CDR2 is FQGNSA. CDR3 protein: CASSLGRETQYF. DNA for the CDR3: TGTGCCAGCAGCTTAGGGCGAGAGACCCAGTACTTC.

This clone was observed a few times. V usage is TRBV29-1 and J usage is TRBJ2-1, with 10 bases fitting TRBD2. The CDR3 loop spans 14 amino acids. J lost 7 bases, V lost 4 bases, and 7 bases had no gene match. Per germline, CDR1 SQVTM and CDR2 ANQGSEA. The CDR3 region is CSVVRSSGSNEQFF. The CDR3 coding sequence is TGCAGCGTTGTAAGGTCTAGCGGGAGTAATGAGCAGTTCTTC.

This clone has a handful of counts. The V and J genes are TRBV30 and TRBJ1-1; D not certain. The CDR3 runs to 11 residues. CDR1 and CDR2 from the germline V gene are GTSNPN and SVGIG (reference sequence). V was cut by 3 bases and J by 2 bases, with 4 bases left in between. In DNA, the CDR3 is TGTGCCTGGAGCAGAAACACTGAAGCTTTCTTT. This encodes CAWSRNTEAFF.

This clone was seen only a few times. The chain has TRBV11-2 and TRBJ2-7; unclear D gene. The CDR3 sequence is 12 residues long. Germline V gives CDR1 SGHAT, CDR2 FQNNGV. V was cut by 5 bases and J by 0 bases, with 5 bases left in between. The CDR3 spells CASSVYSYEQYF. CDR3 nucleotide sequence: TGTGCCAGCAGCGTCTACTCCTACGAGCAGTACTTC.

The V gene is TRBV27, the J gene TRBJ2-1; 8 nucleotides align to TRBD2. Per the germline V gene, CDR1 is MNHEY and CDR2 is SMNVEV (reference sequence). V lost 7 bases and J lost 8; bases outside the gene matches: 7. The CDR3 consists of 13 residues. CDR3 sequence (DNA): TGTGCCAGCATTAAGCGGGAGTCGGATGAGCAGTTCTTC. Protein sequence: CASIKRESDEQFF.

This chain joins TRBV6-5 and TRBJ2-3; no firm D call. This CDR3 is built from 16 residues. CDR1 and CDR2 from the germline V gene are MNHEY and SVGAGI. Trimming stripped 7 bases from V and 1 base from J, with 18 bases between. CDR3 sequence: CASIYGFTLGTDTQYF. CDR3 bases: TGTGCCAGCATTTATGGATTTACCCTCGGCACAGATACGCAGTATTTT.

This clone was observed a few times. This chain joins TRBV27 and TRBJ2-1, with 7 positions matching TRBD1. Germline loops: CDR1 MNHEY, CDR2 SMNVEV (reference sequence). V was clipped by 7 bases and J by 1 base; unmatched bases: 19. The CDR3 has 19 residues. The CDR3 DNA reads TGTGCCAGCACCGAACTCTACAGGGGTATAGTTCGGTCCTACAATGAGCAGTTCTTC. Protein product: CASTELYRGIVRSYNEQFF.

The CDR3 sequence: CASSLLGGNNEQFF. CDR3 bases: TGTGCCAGCAGCTTATTAGGAGGTAACAATGAGCAGTTCTTC. The chain uses TRBV7-9 and TRBJ2-1, with D maybe TRBD2 (5 bases). The V end lost 2 bases, the J end lost 5 bases, and 10 bases lay between the germline ends. The CDR3 spans 14 residues. Per germline, CDR1 SEHNR and CDR2 FQNEAQ (reference sequence).

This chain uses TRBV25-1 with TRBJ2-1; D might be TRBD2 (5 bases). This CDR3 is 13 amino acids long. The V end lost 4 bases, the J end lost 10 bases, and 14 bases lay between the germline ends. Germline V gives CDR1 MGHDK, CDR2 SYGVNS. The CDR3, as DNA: TGTGCCAGCAGTGCCAGGACTGCTCGGGAGCAGTTCTTC. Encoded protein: CASSARTAREQFF.